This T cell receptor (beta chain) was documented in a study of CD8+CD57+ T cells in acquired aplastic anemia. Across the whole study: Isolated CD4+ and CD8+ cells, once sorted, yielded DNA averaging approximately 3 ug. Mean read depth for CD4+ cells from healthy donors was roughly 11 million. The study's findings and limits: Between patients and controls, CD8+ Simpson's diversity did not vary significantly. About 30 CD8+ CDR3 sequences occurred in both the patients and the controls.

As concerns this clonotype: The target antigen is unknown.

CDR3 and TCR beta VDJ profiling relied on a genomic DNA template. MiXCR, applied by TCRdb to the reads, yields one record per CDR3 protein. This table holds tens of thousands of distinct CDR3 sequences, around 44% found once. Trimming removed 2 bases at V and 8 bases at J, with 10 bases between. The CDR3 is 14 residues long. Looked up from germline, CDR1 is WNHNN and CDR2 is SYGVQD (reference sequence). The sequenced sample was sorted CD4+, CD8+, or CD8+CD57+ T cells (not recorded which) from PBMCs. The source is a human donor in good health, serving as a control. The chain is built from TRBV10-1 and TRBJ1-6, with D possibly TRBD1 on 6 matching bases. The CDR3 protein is CASSERQGYSPLHF. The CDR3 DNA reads TGCGCCAGCAGTGAGCGGCAGGGGTATTCACCCCTCCACTTT.